One sample yielded the 5 T cell receptor beta chains listed below, sequenced in a study of shared clonotypes between healthy human individuals (dated by TCRdb to 2019 to 2021). Libraries came from the immunoSEQ multiplex PCR assay. As stored in TCRdb, this immuneACCESS dataset retains in-frame rearrangements with V and J assigned. A fraction of the clones does not appear; measured against another copy, unresolved V genes explain less than half of the discrepancy, and the remainder lacks a known reason. This sample lists over 2 million clones; about nine tenths were detected once. The ten largest clones represent around 0.38% of the sample. The specimen sequenced was naive CD4+ T cells from PBMCs. In light of the paper, this sample's cell subset or site label describes: CD45RA+ positively selected. Receptors were obtained from a man between 18 and 35 years old in good health. Some clones in this sample may be carry-over from other donors' samples.

V is TRBV28 and J is TRBJ1-4; D gene ambiguous. The CDR3 spans 11 residues. The germline CDR1 and CDR2 sequences are MDHEN and SYDVKM. V shed 4 bases and J shed 11 bases, with 8 bases lying between them. DNA of the CDR3: TGTGCCAGCAGTTCTACCGTGAAACTGTTTTTT. Amino acid sequence: CASSSTVKLFF.

This clone was seen once. This rearrangement joins TRBV25-1 to TRBJ2-3; D call uncertain. The CDR3 covers 15 residues. Germline V CDR1 and CDR2: MGHDK, SYGVNS. Deletions cut 1 base from V and 6 bases from J, with 14 bases between. CDR3 in amino acids: CASSESGRSSDTQYF. For the CDR3, the DNA is TGTGCCAGCAGTGAATCGGGTCGCAGTTCTGATACGCAGTATTTT.

The chain employs TRBV18 and TRBJ2-1, with D possibly being TRBD1 (6 bases). V lost 6 bases to trimming and J lost 7 bases, with 16 bases between them. Germline values: CDR1 KGHSH, CDR2 LQKENI. This CDR3 is built from 14 residues. CDR3 sequence reads: CASSPLSGANEQFF. The CDR3 DNA is TGTGCCAGCTCTCCTCTCTCAGGGGCGAATGAGCAGTTCTTC.

V gene TRBV9 combines with J gene TRBJ2-3; no definite D call. The CDR3 runs to 12 residues. Germline V CDR1 and CDR2: SGDLS, YYNGEE. The V and J ends lost 3 bases and 5 bases respectively, with 7 bases between them. CDR3 sequence (DNA): TGTGCCAGCAGCGCCTTAAAAGATACGCAGTATTTT. Residues: CASSALKDTQYF.

This clone was recorded a few times. V is TRBV5-4 and J is TRBJ1-1, with a tentative D call TRBD1 (5 bases). This CDR3 is 16 amino acids long. Trimming shortened V by 1 base and J by 4 bases, and 17 bases separated the two germline ends. Germline V lookup: CDR1 SGHNT, CDR2 YYREEE (reference sequence). The CDR3 nucleotides read TGTGCCAGCAGCTTGTGGCAGGGTGGGATCGGCACTGAAGCTTTCTTT. Translation: CASSLWQGGIGTEAFF.